A selection of T cell receptor beta chains follows, all from one sample in a study of OX40 agonist ivuxolimab in advanced cancers. Assay used: immunoSEQ multiplex PCR; TCRdb lists only in-frame clones, some missing. Of tens of thousands of clones in the sample, less than 95% were seen once. Source: CD4+ or CD8+ T cells sorted from blood, taken in a trial of the OX40 agonist ivuxolimab. The origin of the receptors is an adult with an advanced solid tumor such as melanoma, head and neck, liver or kidney cancer. CDR3s include the opening cysteine and the closing phenylalanine or tryptophan. A D gene is named only where the DNA matches it firmly. Not every row has a clone size; where given, it reads once, few, many or a size class.

D gene: .; clone size: .; CDR3 length: 10; J gene: TRBJ2-5; V gene: TRBV6-1; CDR3 protein: CASSRETQYF; CDR3 DNA: TGTGCCAGCAGTCGAGAGACCCAGTACTTC
D gene: .; clone size: .; CDR3 length: 14; J gene: TRBJ2-5; V gene: TRBV9; CDR3 protein: CASSAQRGGETQYF; CDR3 DNA: TGTGCCAGCAGCGCCCAGAGGGGGGGAGAGACCCAGTACTTC
D gene: .; clone size: .; CDR3 length: 15; J gene: TRBJ2-3; V gene: TRBV28; CDR3 protein: CASSLSAPRLNTQYF; CDR3 DNA: TGTGCCAGCAGTTTATCAGCCCCTCGGCTGAATACGCAGTATTTT
D gene: .; clone size: .; CDR3 length: 17; J gene: TRBJ1-2; V gene: TRBV23-1; CDR3 protein: CASSNRPTRELRHGYTF; CDR3 DNA: TGCGCCAGCAGTAATAGACCGACCCGGGAACTTCGACATGGCTACACCTTC
D gene: .; clone size: .; CDR3 length: 15; J gene: TRBJ2-3; V gene: TRBV4-1; CDR3 protein: CASSQVYSGADTQYF; CDR3 DNA: TGCGCCAGCAGCCAAGTTTACAGCGGCGCAGATACGCAGTATTTT
D gene: .; clone size: once; CDR3 length: 16; J gene: TRBJ1-6; V gene: TRBV28; CDR3 protein: CASSLVRLLEGSPLHF; CDR3 DNA: TGTGCCAGCAGTTTAGTTAGACTTCTGGAGGGGTCACCCCTCCACTTT
D gene: .; clone size: .; CDR3 length: 15; J gene: TRBJ1-4; V gene: TRBV2; CDR3 protein: CASSEMNRPNEKLFF; CDR3 DNA: TGTGCCAGCAGTGAGATGAACAGACCTAATGAAAAACTGTTTTTT
D gene: TRBD1; clone size: .; CDR3 length: 14; J gene: TRBJ1-2; V gene: TRBV11-2; CDR3 protein: CASSQDRANYGYTF; CDR3 DNA: TGTGCCAGCAGCCAGGACAGGGCAAACTATGGCTACACCTTC
D gene: .; clone size: .; CDR3 length: 11; J gene: TRBJ2-5; V gene: TRBV5-6; CDR3 protein: CASSLRETQYF; CDR3 DNA: TGTGCCAGCAGCTTGCGGGAGACCCAGTACTTC
D gene: .; clone size: .; CDR3 length: 14; J gene: TRBJ1-4; V gene: TRBV28; CDR3 protein: CASSPQGWNEKLFF; CDR3 DNA: TGTGCCAGCAGTCCTCAGGGTTGGAATGAAAAACTGTTTTTT
D gene: .; clone size: .; CDR3 length: 18; J gene: TRBJ2-5; V gene: TRBV15; CDR3 protein: CATSREFGHRDTQETQYF; CDR3 DNA: TGTGCCACCAGCAGAGAGTTCGGACATCGCGATACACAAGAGACCCAGTACTTC
D gene: .; clone size: once; CDR3 length: 14; J gene: TRBJ1-2; V gene: TRBV11-2; CDR3 protein: CASSLDFGGGGYTF; CDR3 DNA: TGTGCCAGCAGCTTAGATTTCGGGGGCGGGGGCTACACCTTC
D gene: .; clone size: .; CDR3 length: 17; J gene: TRBJ2-7; V gene: TRBV11-2; CDR3 protein: CASSLDSLAIGSYEQYF; CDR3 DNA: TGTGCCAGCAGCTTAGATAGCCTAGCGATAGGTTCCTACGAGCAGTACTTC
D gene: .; clone size: .; CDR3 length: 14; J gene: TRBJ2-3; V gene: TRBV5-1; CDR3 protein: CASSERASTDTQYF; CDR3 DNA: TGCGCCAGCAGCGAGCGGGCGAGCACAGATACGCAGTATTTT
D gene: .; clone size: .; CDR3 length: 17; J gene: TRBJ2-1; V gene: TRBV9; CDR3 protein: CASRYMTGLIATNEQFF; CDR3 DNA: TGTGCCAGCAGGTATATGACGGGGTTGATAGCAACCAATGAGCAGTTCTTC
D gene: TRBD1; clone size: .; CDR3 length: 14; J gene: TRBJ2-7; V gene: TRBV28; CDR3 protein: CASWRTGPTYEQYF; CDR3 DNA: TGTGCCAGCTGGCGGACAGGGCCAACCTACGAGCAGTACTTC
D gene: TRBD2; clone size: once; CDR3 length: 15; J gene: TRBJ2-1; V gene: TRBV7-6; CDR3 protein: CASSLGLAGDNEQFF; CDR3 DNA: TGTGCCAGCAGCTTAGGACTAGCGGGAGACAATGAGCAGTTCTTC